A single sample gave rise to the 17 T cell receptor beta chains below, sequenced in a study of blood T cell repertoires in COVID-19. The table came from immunoSEQ multiplex PCR; TCRdb's copy has only in-frame clones and leaves some out. The table includes some 250,000 clones, around 93% detected once. The specimen was PBMCs or T cells enriched from blood (not recorded which). The receptors shown here come from a human donor in a cohort exposed to, infected with or recovered from COVID-19 (not recorded which). The donor label of this sample is uncertain.

The chain joins TRBV13 to TRBJ2-5; perhaps TRBD2 as D (5 bases). The V gene lost 5 bases and the J gene lost 4 bases, with 17 bases spanning the gap. CDR1 PRHDT and CDR2 FYEKMQ come from the germline V gene (reference sequence). CDR3 length equals 15 residues. CDR3 residues: CASSPRAAVGETQYF. DNA of the CDR3: TGTGCCAGCAGCCCGCGGGCGGCCGTCGGAGAGACCCAGTACTTC.

V gene TRBV15 combines with J gene TRBJ1-2; D remains unclear. The germline V gene encodes CDR1 LNHNV and CDR2 YYDKDF (reference sequence). V was pared by 6 bases and J by 3 bases, with 11 bases between. The CDR3 consists of 13 residues. The CDR3 here is CATRGRNYYGYTF. The CDR3 DNA reads as TGTGCCACCAGAGGCAGGAACTACTATGGCTACACCTTC. The whole variable domain, filled in from reference TRBV15 and TRBJ1-2, reads DAMVIQNPRYQVTQFGKPVTLSCSQTLNHNVMYWYQQKSSQAPKLLFHYYDKDFNNEADTPDNFQSRRPNTSFCFLDIRSPGLGDTAMYLCATRGRNYYGYTFGSGTRLTVV.

This clone has just one count. The V gene is TRBV11-2, the J gene TRBJ2-7, with D possibly TRBD2 on 5 matching bases. Germline-derived CDR1 and CDR2 are SGHAT and FQNNGV. The V gene lost 5 bases and the J gene lost 3 bases, with 8 bases spanning the gap. The CDR3 is 12 amino acids. CDR3 sequence: CASSPGDYEQYF. The CDR3 nucleotides are TGTGCCAGCAGCCCCGGGGACTACGAGCAGTACTTC.

V and J are TRBV29-1 and TRBJ2-7; 10 positions match TRBD1. The J segment lost 5 bases and the V segment lost 6 bases, leaving 10 bases of the junction unmatched. The CDR3 has 14 residues. CDR1 SQVTM and CDR2 ANQGSEA come from the germline V gene. CDR3 in amino acids: CSVASGTGDHEQYF. The CDR3 nucleotides are TGCAGCGTGGCCTCCGGGACAGGGGACCACGAGCAGTACTTC.

The chain couples TRBV12-3 or TRBV12-4 to TRBJ1-5, with D perhaps TRBD1 (6 bases). The V gene lost 5 bases and the J gene lost 5 bases, with 10 bases spanning the gap. This CDR3 region has 13 residues. The CDR3 reads CASSPGGHQPQHF. The CDR3, as DNA: TGTGCCAGCAGTCCCGGGGGGCATCAGCCCCAGCATTTT.

The chain recombines TRBV29-1 with TRBJ1-1, with no clear D. The CDR3 sequence is 11 residues long. From germline, CDR1 is SQVTM and CDR2 ANQGSEA. Trimming stripped 7 bases from V and 5 bases from J, with 11 bases between. CDR3 sequence (DNA): TGCAGCGGGTTACCGGTTACTGAAGCTTTCTTT. This sequence encodes CSGLPVTEAFF.

The V call is TRBV24-1, the J call TRBJ1-5; perhaps TRBD1 as D (6 bases). Germline values: CDR1 KGHDR, CDR2 SFDVKD. The CDR3 runs 13 residues. Trimming removed 2 bases at V and 8 bases at J, with 9 bases between. CDR3 loop: CATSDYQGKPQHF. The DNA for the CDR3 is TGTGCCACCAGTGATTACCAGGGGAAGCCCCAGCATTTT.

This chain uses TRBV5-1 with TRBJ1-2; D perhaps matches TRBD1 (6 bases). Trimming removed 0 bases at V and 6 bases at J, with 15 bases between. Germline loops: CDR1 SGHRS, CDR2 YFSETQ. There are 15 residues in the CDR3. CDR3 sequence reads: CASSLDQGRGNGYTF. The CDR3 DNA follows: TGCGCCAGCAGCTTGGATCAGGGGAGGGGTAATGGCTACACCTTC. Full variable domain (rest looked up from reference TRBV5-1 and TRBJ1-2): KAGVTQTPRYLIKTRGQQVTLSCSPISGHRSVSWYQQTPGQGLQFLFEYFSETQRNKGNFPGRFSGRQFSNSRSEMNVSTLELGDSALYLCASSLDQGRGNGYTFGSGTRLTVV.

This clone has just one count. The chain joins TRBV11-2 to TRBJ2-1; possible D gene TRBD1, 6 bases. The CDR3 is made up of 15 amino acids. CDR1 is SGHAT and CDR2 is FQNNGV in the germline V gene. V lost 2 bases, J lost 8 bases, and 16 bases lay in between. The DNA for the CDR3 is TGTGCCAGCAGCTTAATGAGGACAGCAACCGATGAGCAGTTCTTC. Its protein product is CASSLMRTATDEQFF. Based on the CDR3 plus reference TRBV11-2 and TRBJ2-1, the full variable domain is EAGVAQSPRYKIIEKRQSVAFWCNPISGHATLYWYQQILGQGPKLLIQFQNNGVVDDSQLPKDRFSAERLKGVDSTLKIQPAKLEDSAVYLCASSLMRTATDEQFFGPGTRLTVL.

This chain joins TRBV19 and TRBJ1-2, with D unresolved. This CDR3 region has 13 residues. Trimming left V 2 bases short and J 2 bases short, with 6 bases between. Germline V lookup: CDR1 LNHDA, CDR2 SQIVND (reference sequence). In DNA, the CDR3 is TGTGCCAGTAGTATAACTTGGAACTATGGCTACACCTTC. Its translation: CASSITWNYGYTF.

V gene TRBV9 combines with J gene TRBJ1-1; 7 nucleotides match TRBD1. The germline gives CDR1 SGDLS, CDR2 YYNGEE. This CDR3 spans 14 amino acids. With V trimmed by 3 bases and J by 5 bases, 7 bases remained unmatched. CDR3 nucleotide sequence: TGTGCCAGCAGCGCCTTACAGGGGCGGACTGAAGCTTTCTTT. Its protein product is CASSALQGRTEAFF.

The V call is TRBV7-6, the J call TRBJ2-1, with TRBD2 matching 7 bases. From germline, CDR1 is SGHVS and CDR2 FNYEAQ. The V segment lost 1 base and the J segment 8 bases; nucleotides outside the gene matches: 11. This CDR3 has 16 amino acids. The CDR3 region is CASSLDGAGYGDEQFF. In DNA form, the CDR3 reads TGTGCCAGCAGCTTAGATGGAGCGGGGTACGGCGATGAGCAGTTCTTC.

The chain employs TRBV7-8 and TRBJ2-3; TRBD2 might be the D (6 bases). Germline CDR1 is SGHVS and CDR2 is FQNEAQ. Trimming took off 3 bases at V and 2 bases at J, with 15 bases between the two ends. This CDR3 is 16 amino acids long. DNA of the CDR3: TGTGCCAGCAGCTTTTCTTTCGGGGGTGTCACAGATACGCAGTATTTT. Amino acids: CASSFSFGGVTDTQYF. Drawing the rest from reference TRBV7-8 and TRBJ2-3, the complete variable domain is GAGVSQSPRYKVAKRGQDVALRCDPISGHVSLFWYQQALGQGPEFLTYFQNEAQLDKSGLPSDRFFAERPEGSVSTLKIQRTQQEDSAVYLCASSFSFGGVTDTQYFGPGTRLTVL.

As regards this clone: The identical CDR3 is also encoded by other nucleotide sequences in the sample. This chain connects TRBV7-2 to TRBJ2-1; 10 bases agree with TRBD2. Trimming at V came to 3 bases and at J to 2 bases, leaving 1 base not matched to a gene. This CDR3 contains 15 residues. Germline CDR1 is SGHTA and CDR2 is FQGNSA. CDR3 protein: CASSLSGGAYNEQFF. For the CDR3, the DNA is TGTGCCAGCAGCTTGAGCGGGGGGGCCTACAATGAGCAGTTCTTC.

V gene TRBV5-4 combines with J gene TRBJ2-3; 8 bases are shared with TRBD2. From germline, CDR1 is SGHNT and CDR2 YYREEE (reference sequence). The CDR3 runs to 15 residues. Trimming at V came to 2 bases and at J to 1 base, leaving 3 bases not matched to a gene. The CDR3 DNA reads as TGTGCCAGCAGCTTTCCGGGGGGGGGCACAGATACGCAGTATTTT. Its translation is CASSFPGGGTDTQYF.

The CDR3, as DNA: TGCGCCAGCAGCCAAGGGACTAGGGGAGAGACCCAGTACTTC. Protein: CASSQGTRGETQYF. The genes are TRBV4-3 and TRBJ2-5; TRBD2 aligns across 7 bases. From germline, CDR1 is LGHNA and CDR2 YSLEER. Trimming cost V 1 base and J 4 bases; bases outside gene matches: 3. The CDR3 is made up of 14 amino acids.

The chain joins TRBV5-1 to TRBJ2-5; D is unclear. V was clipped by 4 bases and J by 0 bases, with 13 bases between them. The CDR3 has 15 amino acids. Germline assignment: CDR1 SGHRS and CDR2 YFSETQ. This chain's CDR3 is CASSLTRVYQETQYF. The CDR3 DNA follows: TGCGCCAGCAGCCTTACTCGGGTGTACCAAGAGACCCAGTACTTC.